The present entry profiles one TCR beta chain with its context. These data are taken from a study of blood T cell repertoires in COVID-19. Here immunoSEQ multiplex PCR was the method, and the copy in TCRdb shows in-frame clones only, minus some. The sample records 250,000 to 300,000 clones, roughly 87% being singletons. CDR1 is LGHNA, CDR2 YNFKEQ, per germline. With V trimmed by 3 bases and J by 2 bases, 4 bases remained unmatched. There are 16 residues in the CDR3. The receptor was isolated from a woman aged 25-40 years who had recovered from COVID-19. Input material: PBMCs or T cells enriched from blood (not recorded which). The chain employs TRBV4-2 and TRBJ2-6; 7 nucleotides line up with TRBD1. CDR3 in amino acids: CASSQDGQAGANVLTF. The CDR3 bases are TGTGCCAGCAGCCAGGACGGACAGGCTGGGGCCAACGTCCTGACTTTC.